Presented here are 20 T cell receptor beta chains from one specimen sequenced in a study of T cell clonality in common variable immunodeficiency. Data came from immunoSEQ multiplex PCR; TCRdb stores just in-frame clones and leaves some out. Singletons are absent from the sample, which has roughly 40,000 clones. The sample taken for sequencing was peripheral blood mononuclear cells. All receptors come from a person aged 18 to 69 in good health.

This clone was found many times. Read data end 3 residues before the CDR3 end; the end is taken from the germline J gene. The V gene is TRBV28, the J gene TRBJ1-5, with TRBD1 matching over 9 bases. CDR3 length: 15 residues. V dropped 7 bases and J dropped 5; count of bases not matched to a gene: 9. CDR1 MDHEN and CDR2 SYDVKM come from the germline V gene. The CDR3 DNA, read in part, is TGTGCCAGCAACCCCCCGGACAGGGGTCATCAGCCC. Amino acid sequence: CASNPPDRGHQP. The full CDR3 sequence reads CASNPPDRGHQPQHF. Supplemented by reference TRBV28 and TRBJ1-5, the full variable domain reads DVKVTQSSRYLVKRTGEKVFLECVQDMDHENMFWYRQDPGLGLRLIYFSYDVKMKEKGDIPEGYSVSREKKERFSLILESASTNQTSMYLCASNPPDRGHQPQHFGDGTRLSIL.

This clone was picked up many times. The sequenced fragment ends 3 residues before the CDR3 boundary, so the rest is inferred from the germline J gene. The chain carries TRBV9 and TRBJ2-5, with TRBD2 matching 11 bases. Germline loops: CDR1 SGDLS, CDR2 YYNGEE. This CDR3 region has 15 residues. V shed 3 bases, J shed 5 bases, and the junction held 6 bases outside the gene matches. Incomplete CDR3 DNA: TGTGCCAGCAGCGAACTAGCGGGAGCAGGGGAGACC. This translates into CASSELAGAGET. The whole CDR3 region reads CASSELAGAGETQYF. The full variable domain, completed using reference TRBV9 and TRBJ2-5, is DSGVTQTPKHLITATGQRVTLRCSPRSGDLSVYWYQQSLDQGLQFLIQYYNGEERAKGNILERFSAQQFPDLHSELNLSSLELGDSALYFCASSELAGAGETQYFGPGTRLLVL.

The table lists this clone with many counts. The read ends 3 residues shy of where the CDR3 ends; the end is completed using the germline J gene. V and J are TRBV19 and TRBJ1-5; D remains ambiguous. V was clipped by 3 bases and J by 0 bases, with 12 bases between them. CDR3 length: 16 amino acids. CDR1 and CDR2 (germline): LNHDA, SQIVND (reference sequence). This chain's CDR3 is CASSILGGNSNQPQHF. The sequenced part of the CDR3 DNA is TGTGCCAGTAGTATTCTTGGCGGAAATAGCAATCAGCCC. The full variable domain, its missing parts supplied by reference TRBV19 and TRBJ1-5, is DGGITQSPKYLFRKEGQNVTLSCEQNLNHDAMYWYRQDPGQGLRLIYYSQIVNDFQKGDIAEGYSVSREKKESFPLTVTSAQKNPTAFYLCASSILGGNSNQPQHFGDGTRLSIL.

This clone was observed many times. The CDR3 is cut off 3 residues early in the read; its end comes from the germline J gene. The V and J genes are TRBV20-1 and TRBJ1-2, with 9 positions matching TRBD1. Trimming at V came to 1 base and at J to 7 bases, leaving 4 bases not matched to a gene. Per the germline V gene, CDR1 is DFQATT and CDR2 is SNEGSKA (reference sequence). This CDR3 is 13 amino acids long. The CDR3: CSARAGQGSGYTF. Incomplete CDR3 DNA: TGCAGTGCTAGAGCCGGACAGGGGAGTGGC.

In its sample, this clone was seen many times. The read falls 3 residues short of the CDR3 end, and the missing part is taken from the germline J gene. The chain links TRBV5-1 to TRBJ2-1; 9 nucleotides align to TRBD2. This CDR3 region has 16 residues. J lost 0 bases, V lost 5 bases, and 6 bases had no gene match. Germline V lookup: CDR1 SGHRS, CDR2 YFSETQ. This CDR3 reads CASSGQAGGSYNEQFF. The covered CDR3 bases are TGCGCCAGCAGTGGCCAAGCGGGAGGCTCCTACAATGAG.

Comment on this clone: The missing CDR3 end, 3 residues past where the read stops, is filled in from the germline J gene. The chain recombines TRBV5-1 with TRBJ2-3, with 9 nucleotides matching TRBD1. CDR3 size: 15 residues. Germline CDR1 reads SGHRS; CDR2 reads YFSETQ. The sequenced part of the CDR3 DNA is TGCGCCAGCAGCTTGACAGGGGGCCTTCAAGAGACG. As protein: CASSLTGGLQET. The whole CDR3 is CASSLTGGLQETQYF.

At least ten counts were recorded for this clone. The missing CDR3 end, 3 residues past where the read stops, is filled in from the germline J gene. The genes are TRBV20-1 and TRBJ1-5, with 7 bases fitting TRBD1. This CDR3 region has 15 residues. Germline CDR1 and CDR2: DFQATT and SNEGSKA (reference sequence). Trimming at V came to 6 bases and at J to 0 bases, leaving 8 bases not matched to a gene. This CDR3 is CSAGRGPYSNQPQHF. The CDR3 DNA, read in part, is TGCAGTGCGGGTAGGGGGCCTTATAGCAATCAGCCC.

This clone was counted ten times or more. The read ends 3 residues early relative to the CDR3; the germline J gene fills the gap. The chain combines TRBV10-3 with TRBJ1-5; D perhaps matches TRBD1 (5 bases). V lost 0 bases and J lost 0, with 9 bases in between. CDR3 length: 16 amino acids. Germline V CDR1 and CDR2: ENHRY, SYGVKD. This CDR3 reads CAISESRQTSNQPQHF. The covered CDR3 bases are TGTGCCATCAGTGAGTCGAGACAGACTAGCAATCAGCCC.

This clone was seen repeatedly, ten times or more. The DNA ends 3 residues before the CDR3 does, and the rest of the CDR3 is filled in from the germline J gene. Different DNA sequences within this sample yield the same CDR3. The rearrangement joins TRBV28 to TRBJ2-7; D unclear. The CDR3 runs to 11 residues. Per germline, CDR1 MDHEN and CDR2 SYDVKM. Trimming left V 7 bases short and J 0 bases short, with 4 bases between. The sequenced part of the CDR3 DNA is TGTGCCAGCACCAACTCCTACGAG. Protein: CASTNSYE. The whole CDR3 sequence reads CASTNSYEQYF.

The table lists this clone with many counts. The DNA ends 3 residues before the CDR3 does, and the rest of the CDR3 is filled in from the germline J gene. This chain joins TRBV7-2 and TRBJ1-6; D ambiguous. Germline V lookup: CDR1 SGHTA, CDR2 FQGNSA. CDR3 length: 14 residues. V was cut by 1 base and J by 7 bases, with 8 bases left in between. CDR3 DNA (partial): TGTGCCAGCAGCTTAGGGGCCACCAATTCACCC. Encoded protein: CASSLGATNSP. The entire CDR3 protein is CASSLGATNSPLHF.

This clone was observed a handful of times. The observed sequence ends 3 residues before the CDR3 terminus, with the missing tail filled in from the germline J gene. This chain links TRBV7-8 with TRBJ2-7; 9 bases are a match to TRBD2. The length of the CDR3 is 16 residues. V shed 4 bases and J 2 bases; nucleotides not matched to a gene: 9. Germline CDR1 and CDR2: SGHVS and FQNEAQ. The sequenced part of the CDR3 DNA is TGTGCCAGCAGCTGGATCGGGACTAGCCTTACCTACGAG. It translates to CASSWIGTSLTYE. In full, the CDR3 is CASSWIGTSLTYEQYF.

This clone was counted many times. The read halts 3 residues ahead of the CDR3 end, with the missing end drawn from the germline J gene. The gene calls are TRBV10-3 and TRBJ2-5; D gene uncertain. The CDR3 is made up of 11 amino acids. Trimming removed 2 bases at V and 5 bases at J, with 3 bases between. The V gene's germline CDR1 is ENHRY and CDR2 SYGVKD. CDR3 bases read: TGTGCCATCAGTGAGCGGGAGACC. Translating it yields CAISERET. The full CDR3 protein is CAISERETQYF.

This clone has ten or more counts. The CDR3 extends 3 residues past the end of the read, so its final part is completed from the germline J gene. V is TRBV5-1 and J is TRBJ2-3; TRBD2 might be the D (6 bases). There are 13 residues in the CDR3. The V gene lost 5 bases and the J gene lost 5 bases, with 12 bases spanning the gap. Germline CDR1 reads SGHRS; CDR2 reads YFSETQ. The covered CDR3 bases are TGCGCCAGCAGGGAGGGGTCTAAAGATACG. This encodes CASREGSKDT. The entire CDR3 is CASREGSKDTQYF.

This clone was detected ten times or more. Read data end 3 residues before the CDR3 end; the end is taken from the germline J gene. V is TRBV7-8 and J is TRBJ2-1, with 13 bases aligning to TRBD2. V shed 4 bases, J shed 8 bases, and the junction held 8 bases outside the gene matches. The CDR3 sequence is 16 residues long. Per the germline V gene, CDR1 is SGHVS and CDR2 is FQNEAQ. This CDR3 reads CASSWGRLAGGYEQFF. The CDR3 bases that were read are TGTGCCAGCAGCTGGGGACGACTAGCGGGAGGCTATGAG.

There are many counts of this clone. This chain's CDR3 is CASSEGTDYYNEQFF. CDR3 DNA, as far as it was read: TGCGCCAGCAGTGAAGGGACAGACTACTACAATGAG. This chain connects TRBV10-1 to TRBJ2-1; 7 bases are a match to TRBD1. The read terminates 3 residues before the CDR3 end, so the remaining end is supplied by the germline J gene. The CDR3 runs 15 residues. Trimming took 3 bases from V and 3 from J; bases not matched to a gene: 5. Germline V gene lookup returns CDR1 WNHNN and CDR2 SYGVQD (reference sequence).

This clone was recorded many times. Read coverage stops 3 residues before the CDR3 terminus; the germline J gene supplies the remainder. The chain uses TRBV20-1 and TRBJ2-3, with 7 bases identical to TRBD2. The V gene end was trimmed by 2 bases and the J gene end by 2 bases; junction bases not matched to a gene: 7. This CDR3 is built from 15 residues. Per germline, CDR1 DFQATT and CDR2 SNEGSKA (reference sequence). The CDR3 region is CSARNWGGNTDTQYF. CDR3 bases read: TGCAGTGCTAGAAATTGGGGGGGAAACACAGATACG.

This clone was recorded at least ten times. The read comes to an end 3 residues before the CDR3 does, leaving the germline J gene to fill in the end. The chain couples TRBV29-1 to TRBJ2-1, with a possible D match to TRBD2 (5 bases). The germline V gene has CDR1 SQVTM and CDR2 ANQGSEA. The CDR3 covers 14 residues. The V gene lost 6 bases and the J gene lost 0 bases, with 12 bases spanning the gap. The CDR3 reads CSVPDLSSYNEQFF. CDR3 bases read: TGCAGCGTCCCGGACTTGAGCTCCTACAATGAG.

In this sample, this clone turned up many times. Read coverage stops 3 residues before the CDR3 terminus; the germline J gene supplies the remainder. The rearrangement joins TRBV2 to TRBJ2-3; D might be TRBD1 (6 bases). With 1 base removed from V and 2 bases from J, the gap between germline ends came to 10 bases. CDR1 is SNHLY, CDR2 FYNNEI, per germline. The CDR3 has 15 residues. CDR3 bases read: TGTGCCAGCAGTGAAGACAGGGTATACACAGATACG. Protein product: CASSEDRVYTDT. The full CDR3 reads CASSEDRVYTDTQYF. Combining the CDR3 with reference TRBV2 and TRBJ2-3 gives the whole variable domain EPEVTQTPSHQVTQMGQEVILRCVPISNHLYFYWYRQILGQKVEFLVSFYNNEISEKSEIFDDQFSVERPDGSNFTLKIRSTKLEDSAMYFCASSEDRVYTDTQYFGPGTRLTVL.

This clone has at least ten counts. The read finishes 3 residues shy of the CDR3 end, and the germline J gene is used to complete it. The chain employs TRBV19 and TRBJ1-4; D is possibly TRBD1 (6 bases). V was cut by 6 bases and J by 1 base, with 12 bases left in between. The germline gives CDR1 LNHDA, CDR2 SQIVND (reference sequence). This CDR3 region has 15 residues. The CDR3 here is CASRRQAQTNEKLFF. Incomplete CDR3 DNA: TGTGCCAGTAGACGACAGGCGCAAACTAATGAAAAA.

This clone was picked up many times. CDR3 region: CASSPTGGYEQYF. Partial CDR3 DNA: TGTGCCAGCAGCCCCACAGGGGGATACGAG. The chain combines TRBV16 with TRBJ2-7; 8 bases are a match to TRBD1. The CDR3 end falls 3 residues outside the read, so it is completed with the germline J gene. CDR3 length: 13 residues. The germline V gene has CDR1 KGHSY and CDR2 FQNENV. The J segment lost 4 bases and the V segment lost 4 bases, leaving 3 bases of the junction unmatched.